Listed below are T cell receptor beta chains from one sample, sequenced in a study of shared clonotypes between healthy human individuals. TCRdb's table, derived via immunoSEQ multiplex PCR, lists solely in-frame clones and lacks some. In the table there are about 1 million clones, about 75% of which are singletons. The sequenced sample was memory CD4+ T cells sorted from blood. These receptors all stem from a man aged 18 to 30 in good health. The CDR3 runs from the conserved cysteine through the conserved F or W. D genes are given only for firm matches. The size entry is marked missing in some rows and otherwise reads once, few, many or a size class.

CDR3 length	clone size	J gene	V gene	D gene	CDR3 protein	CDR3 DNA
15	many	TRBJ1-6	TRBV18	-	CASSPGQLGFSPLHF	TGTGCCAGCTCCCCTGGACAGTTAGGATTTTCACCCCTCCACTTT
17	-	TRBJ2-3	TRBV9	TRBD2	CASSVASGKGGTDTQYF	TGTGCCAGCAGCGTGGCTAGCGGGAAAGGGGGCACAGATACGCAGTATTTT
14	few	TRBJ1-1	TRBV25-1	TRBD1	CASSGDRENTEAFF	TGTGCCAGCAGTGGGGACAGGGAGAACACTGAAGCTTTCTTT
16	-	TRBJ1-2	TRBV15	-	CATRRGGSAESIGYTF	TGTGCCACCAGGAGAGGGGGGTCAGCCGAAAGTATAGGCTACACCTTC
15	-	TRBJ1-3	TRBV6-5	-	CASSPGTHSGNTIYF	TGTGCCAGCAGTCCTGGGACACACTCTGGAAACACCATATATTTT
13	-	TRBJ1-5	TRBV7-2	-	CASSSDTRQPQHF	TGTGCCAGCAGCTCTGATACGCGTCAGCCCCAGCATTTT
15	-	TRBJ2-7	TRBV28	-	CASSWGPLGSYEQYF	TGTGCCAGCAGTTGGGGACCCCTAGGCTCCTACGAGCAGTACTTC
13	few	TRBJ1-1	TRBV30	TRBD1	CAWSQQGGIKAFF	TGTGCCTGGAGTCAACAGGGGGGGATCAAAGCTTTCTTT
16	-	TRBJ2-2	TRBV19	TRBD2	CASSIADGGAFRELFF	TGTGCCAGTAGTATAGCCGACGGGGGGGCTTTCAGGGAGCTGTTTTTT
19	once	TRBJ2-3	TRBV6-1	TRBD2	CASSERSLAEGLSTDTQYF	TGTGCCAGCAGTGAGAGGTCCCTAGCGGAGGGTCTTAGCACAGATACGCAGTATTTT
14	-	TRBJ2-2	TRBV11-2	-	CASSLGSYAGELFF	TGTGCCAGCAGCTTAGGCAGCTATGCCGGGGAGCTGTTTTTT
16	few	TRBJ1-1	TRBV13	-	CASSLRMIGRGTEAFF	TGTGCCAGCAGCTTAAGGATGATCGGCAGGGGCACTGAAGCTTTCTTT
15	-	TRBJ1-5	TRBV5-1	TRBD1	CAGQDRVWGNQPQHF	TGCGCCGGCCAAGACAGGGTATGGGGGAATCAGCCCCAGCATTTT
12	-	TRBJ1-1	TRBV18	-	CASSGTTTEAFF	TGTGCCAGCTCGGGAACAACCACTGAAGCTTTCTTT
14	-	TRBJ2-3	TRBV29-1	-	CSVDGGASADTQYF	TGCAGCGTTGATGGCGGGGCATCGGCAGATACGCAGTATTTT
15	-	TRBJ2-7	TRBV7-9	-	CASQLGQESSYEQYF	TGTGCCAGCCAACTCGGGCAGGAAAGCTCCTACGAGCAGTACTTC
15	-	TRBJ2-2	TRBV6-1	-	CASILLGRDTGELFF	TGTGCCAGCATTCTCCTTGGCAGGGACACCGGGGAGCTGTTTTTT
12	-	TRBJ1-6	TRBV5-1	-	CASRAGNSPLHF	TGCGCCAGCAGGGCAGGGAATTCACCCCTCCACTTT
17	-	TRBJ2-1	TRBV4-2	-	CASSQDPSAWGTDEQFF	TGTGCCAGCAGCCAAGACCCCTCGGCTTGGGGAACGGATGAGCAGTTCTTC
16	-	TRBJ2-2	TRBV4-3	TRBD1	CASSRPGQGVGGELFF	TGCGCCAGCAGCCGCCCGGGACAGGGGGTTGGCGGGGAGCTGTTTTTT
13	-	TRBJ2-5	TRBV10-3	-	CATTSNRRETQYF	TGTGCCACCACCTCCAACCGGAGGGAGACCCAGTACTTC
15	few	TRBJ2-6	TRBV11-2	-	CASSLSPSGANVLTF	TGTGCCAGCAGCCTCAGCCCATCTGGGGCCAACGTCCTGACTTTC
15	-	TRBJ2-2	TRBV18	TRBD1	CASSPLGTGPGELFF	TGTGCCAGCTCACCACTGGGGACAGGGCCCGGGGAGCTGTTTTTT
15	many	TRBJ1-1	TRBV7-2	-	CASQPFGPGDTEAFF	TGTGCCAGCCAACCTTTCGGACCTGGGGATACTGAAGCTTTCTTT
15	-	TRBJ2-7	TRBV18	TRBD1	CASSPTGQGTWEQYF	TGTGCCAGCTCACCAACGGGACAGGGTACATGGGAGCAGTACTTC
20	-	TRBJ2-4	TRBV6-1	TRBD2	CASSEGTRGSAVSLRDIQYF	TGTGCCAGCAGTGAAGGGACTAGAGGCTCAGCCGTGAGTCTGAGGGACATTCAGTACTTC
14	-	TRBJ2-7	TRBV7-8	-	CASSLLVSSYEQYF	TGTGCCAGCAGTCTACTAGTGTCCTCCTACGAGCAGTACTTC
15	-	TRBJ2-7	TRBV4-1	TRBD1	CASSPRGGRTYEQYF	TGCGCCAGCAGCCCAAGAGGGGGCAGGACCTACGAGCAGTACTTC